This record looks at one T cell receptor (beta chain) sequence and its context. V shed 6 bases and J 11 bases; nucleotides not matched to a gene: 7. The CDR3 is 11 residues long. CDR1 is SGHDT and CDR2 is YYEEEE in the germline V gene. This was the immunoSEQ v3.0 assay at survey level. Measured with immunoSEQ multiplex PCR; TCRdb has only the in-frame clones, and not every one. The table records 13,000 or so clones, 80% of them present only once. The entry originates in a study of long-term antiretroviral therapy in people with HIV. The rearrangement uses TRBV5-6 and TRBJ2-7, with 8 bases fitting TRBD1. Sequencing used unsorted PBMCs, obtained 3.2 years before starting antiretroviral therapy. The TCR originated in a man aged 40-49 years with HIV. The CDR3 sequence: CASNQGAEEYF. Here the CDR3 DNA reads TGTGCCAGCAACCAGGGGGCGGAGGAGTACTTC.